This T cell receptor (beta chain) was sequenced in a study of shared clonotypes between healthy human individuals. The assay was immunoSEQ multiplex PCR, and TCRdb's table has in-frame clones only and misses some. The table lists about 2.4 million clones, approximately 94% of them singletons, with 0.14% in the top ten. Germline V lookup: CDR1 MNHNY, CDR2 SVGAGI (reference sequence). Unmatched junction bases numbered 5, after V lost 6 bases and J lost 0 bases. The CDR3 sequence is 14 residues long. The chain combines TRBV6-6 with TRBJ2-7; 7 nucleotides line up with TRBD1. The receptor was derived from a man between 18 and 35 years old in good health. Sequenced: naive CD4+ T cells sorted from blood. Specified subset: CD45RA+ positively selected. For the CDR3, the DNA is TGTGCCAGCAGACGACAGGGAGACTCCTACGAGCAGTACTTC. Residues: CASRRQGDSYEQYF.